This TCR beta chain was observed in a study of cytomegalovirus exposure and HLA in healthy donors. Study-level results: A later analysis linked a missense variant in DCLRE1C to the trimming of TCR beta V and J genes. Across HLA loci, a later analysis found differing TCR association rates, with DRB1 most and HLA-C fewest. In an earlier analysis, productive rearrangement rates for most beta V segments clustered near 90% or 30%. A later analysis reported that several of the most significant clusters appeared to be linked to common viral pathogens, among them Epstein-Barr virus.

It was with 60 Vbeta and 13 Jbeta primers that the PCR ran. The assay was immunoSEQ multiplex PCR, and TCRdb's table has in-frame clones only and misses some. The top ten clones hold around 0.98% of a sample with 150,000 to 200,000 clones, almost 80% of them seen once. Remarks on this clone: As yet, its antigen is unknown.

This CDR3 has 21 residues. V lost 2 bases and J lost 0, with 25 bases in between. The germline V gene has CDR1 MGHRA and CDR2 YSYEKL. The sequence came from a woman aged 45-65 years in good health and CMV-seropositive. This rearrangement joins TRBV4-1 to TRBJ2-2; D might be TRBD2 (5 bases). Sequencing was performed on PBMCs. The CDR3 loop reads CASSQKDLFAAPRANTGELFF. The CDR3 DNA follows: TGCGCCAGCAGCCAAAAGGACTTATTCGCGGCGCCAAGGGCGAACACCGGGGAGCTGTTTTTT.